This TCR beta chain comes out of a study of T-cell memory formation after mild COVID-19. The length of the CDR3 is 15 residues. Germline V gene sequence: CDR1 MNHEY, CDR2 SVGEGT. V was clipped by 9 bases and J by 9 bases; unmatched bases: 14. TCRdb reprocessed the 5' RACE reads via MiXCR and lists one record per CDR3 protein. The sample lists approximately 210,000 distinct CDR3 sequences; 15% to 20% were seen once. A few counts support this clonotype. Specimen: PBMCs or a T cell subset sorted from them (not recorded which). The sequence derives from an adult woman who had mild COVID-19 (a few samples of this study predate the infection). Cell type and time point are not known. The chain recombines TRBV6-2 or TRBV6-3 with TRBJ2-1; TRBD2 matches 10 bases. Here the CDR3 reads CASCPGAGGRCEQFF. DNA of the CDR3: TGTGCCAGTTGCCCGGGAGCGGGAGGGCGTTGTGAGCAGTTCTTC.